Listed here is a single T cell receptor beta chain. The antigen remains unidentified. Germline is not matched at one junction end, which may reflect a read error. The record originates from a study of T cell responses to AZD1222 COVID-19 vaccine. TCRdb keeps only in-frame clones here, not all; method: immunoSEQ multiplex PCR. The table records roughly 120,000 clones, approximately 91% of them present only once. Overall study results and limits: Only a handful of AZD1222 recipients, several in all, had baseline seropositivity. Spike-specific TCR depth and breadth grew after two AZD1222 doses. Vaccine-associated CD4 TCRs ranged over spike, dominating at 160-218 and 743-854.

The input for sequencing was peripheral blood, taken on day 0 of MenACWY control vaccination. This clonotype was sampled from an adult in good health.

CDR3 nucleotides: TGCGCCCTGAATCGAGCGGGAGAAGAGACCCAGTACTTC. Translation: CALNRAGEETQYF. V is TRBV30 and J is TRBJ2-5; 8 bases match TRBD2. Germline CDR1 and CDR2: GTSNPN and SVGIG (reference sequence). The CDR3 contains 13 residues. Variable domain in full (rest from reference TRBV30 and TRBJ2-5): SQTIHQWPATLVQPVGSPLSLECTVEGTSNPNLYWYRQAAGRGLQLLFYSVGIGQISSEVPQNLSASRPQDRQFILSSKKLLLSDSGFYLCALNRAGEETQYFGPGTRLLVL.